A selection of T cell receptor beta chains follows, all from one sample in a study of control samples from healthy donors and cancer patients. Produced via immunoSEQ multiplex PCR; TCRdb's table is partial and in-frame only. This listing includes about 190,000 clones. The sample was blood. Every receptor here comes from a woman aged 25 to 45 in good health. CDR3s leave out the opening cysteine and the closing phenylalanine or tryptophan. Each record gives: V gene, CDR3 protein.

>TRBV28
ASSTPPRWSPLH
>TRBV19
ASRDTYGYT
>TRBV11-2
ASSLAPLTGGYT
>TRBV3-1/TRBV3-2
ASSLNTEAF
>TRBV14
ASSTGPNQPQH
>TRBV2
ASSGRVRNTIY
>TRBV6-2/TRBV6-3
ASSYNSPLH
>TRBV2
ASSLDSSYNEQF
>TRBV9
ASSVAADRGLSRGYT
>TRBV6-5
ASSRGGEAF
>TRBV7-6
ASSFPLRQGNPAGYT
>TRBV5-1
ASSPAYEQGNQPQH
>TRBV14
ASSQVREEAF
>TRBV29-1
SVDGPTSNEKLF
>TRBV27
ASSFNPVSYEQY
>TRBV5-4
ASSLDQGSNQPQH
>TRBV3-1/TRBV3-2
ASSQGGYNQPQH
>TRBV18
ASSPTTRENTQY
>TRBV9
ASSDRNYNEQF
>TRBV3-1/TRBV3-2
ASSRKGRALAGAGDTQY
>TRBV7-8
ASSWARRDAGHNEQF
>TRBV6-5
ASSYTGQSNYGYT
>TRBV28
ASSSPTGGYGYT
>TRBV7-8
ASSLIAEQY
>TRBV5-5
ASSPGQVRTDTQY
>TRBV28
ASSWWHTGELF
>TRBV6-5
ASSYKGAGGNTIY
>TRBV5-6
ASGQRAAYGYT
>TRBV6-6
ASSSRMDTEAF
>TRBV6-2/TRBV6-3
ASSRGAASYEQY
>TRBV4-1
ASSPYIRGYEQY
>TRBV4-2
ASSQEWTGGAEKLF
>TRBV11-2
ASSPNTGEQY
>TRBV4-1
ASSQAGTGSLETQY
>TRBV14
ASSPMGSPGEQY
>TRBV3-1/TRBV3-2
ASSQGQGPDGYGYT
>TRBV14
ASSPLQDSSYEQY
>TRBV19
ASSIWVRLNTEAF
>TRBV29-1
SVSKSRDRGDDGYT
>TRBV11-2
ASSFLAGGSTDTQY